Sequencing of this T cell receptor beta chain was carried out in a study of identical twins. General study points: Those out-of-frame alpha sequences shared by twins showed an excess of low generation probability.

Healthy Caucasians, and only they, were the donors. A single record per CDR3 protein comes from TCRdb applying MiXCR to the 5' RACE reads. The table has around 1.7 million distinct CDR3 sequences, around 29% seen once. This clonotype showed up just a few times. The antigen is not known. The germline gives CDR1 MNHEY, CDR2 SVGEGT. The CDR3 is made up of 13 amino acids. With 5 bases removed from V and 2 bases from J, the gap between germline ends came to 6 bases. The receptor was derived from a newborn girl in good health. The source material was cord blood. The chain couples TRBV6-2 or TRBV6-3 to TRBJ2-2; D not certain. The CDR3 nucleotides read TGTGCCAGCAGTCACGTAAACACCGGGGAGCTGTTTTTT. Its protein product is CASSHVNTGELFF.